This paragraph covers one T cell receptor (beta chain) sequence. Its matching antigen is unknown. The data are from a study of T cell responses to AZD1222 COVID-19 vaccine. Study observations and caveats: Most donors were white British and more were female, and clonal diversity was possibly underestimated. Spike-specific TCR repertoires showed rising breadth and depth after two AZD1222 doses. Repertoire sampling happened only post peak T cell response. Nearly half of spike-specific TCRs reportedly target variant regions that are unmutated in the B.1.351 and B.1.1.7 variants.

The CDR3 is made up of 13 amino acids. Trimming cost V 0 bases and J 7 bases, with 10 bases left between them. CDR1 and CDR2 from the germline V gene are SGHRS and YFSETQ. Only in-frame clones appear in the TCRdb table, and some are missing; sequencing was by immunoSEQ multiplex PCR. The table records roughly 110,000 clones, around 90% of them present only once. The chain recombines TRBV5-1 with TRBJ1-2; the D gene is possibly TRBD1 (5 bases). The origin of this receptor is an adult who received the AZD1222 COVID-19 vaccine. This specimen was peripheral blood, taken 28 days after the second AZD1222 dose. Here the CDR3 DNA reads TGCGCCAGCAGCTTGGGCAGGGAATTTGGCTACACCTTC. Residues: CASSLGREFGYTF. The full variable domain, its missing parts supplied by reference TRBV5-1 and TRBJ1-2, is KAGVTQTPRYLIKTRGQQVTLSCSPISGHRSVSWYQQTPGQGLQFLFEYFSETQRNKGNFPGRFSGRQFSNSRSEMNVSTLELGDSALYLCASSLGREFGYTFGSGTRLTVV.